The sequence of this T cell receptor (beta chain) was determined in a study of T cells in Graves' hyperthyroidism and ophthalmopathy. Study-wide background: It was at initial diagnosis, before any treatment, that peripheral blood was collected. Study-wide findings and caveats: Most clonotypes expanded in thyroid above 0.001 were likewise present in blood.

Patients were excluded because of uncontrolled infection, other autoimmune disease, pregnancy or lactation. The sample holds many counts of this clonotype. Its antigen is as yet unknown. TCR beta CDR3 regions were amplified from RNA. Using the HTBI primer set, a first-round RT-PCR was run on the TCR CDR3. TCRdb processed the multiplex PCR reads anew with MiXCR; each CDR3 protein has one entry. The sample yields about half a million distinct CDR3 sequences, 15% to 20% seen once. This CDR3 region has 18 residues. The V end lost 3 bases, the J end lost 2 bases, and 23 bases lay between the germline ends. Germline V gene sequence: CDR1 SGHAT, CDR2 FQNNGV.

Source material: blood. This chain uses TRBV11-2 with TRBJ2-7, with a tentative D call TRBD2 (5 bases). The source of this sequence is a woman younger than 45 with Graves' ophthalmopathy. Here the CDR3 reads CASSFLLAFGDDTYEQYF. CDR3 nucleotides: TGTGCCAGCAGCTTTCTTCTCGCGTTCGGGGATGATACCTACGAGCAGTACTTC.